This TCR beta chain was obtained from a study of blood T cell repertoires in COVID-19 (dated by TCRdb to about 2020). General notes on the study: Samples from collaborators originated in the United States, Italy and Spain and spanned both the acute and convalescent phases of COVID-19. The prospective study material was composed of cDNA or gDNA derived from T cells, B-cell-depleted T cells, or PBMCs. Deeply sampled blood TCRbeta repertoires from subjects exposed to, actively infected with, or recovered from COVID-19 were included in the dataset. The repertoires were released in a freely available public database intended as a resource for research on the immune response to SARS-CoV-2. Samples were obtained from the ongoing ImmuneRACE study (first 160 participants) and from 1,000 to 1,500 subjects provided by 6 global collaborators. The sample metadata nearly always contained a de-identified subject ID, COVID-19 status, age in years and sex. Where available, HLA class I and class II types were obtained from metadata supplied by the sample provider rather than from assay-based typing.

TCRbeta CDR3 regions were amplified from genomic DNA by means of the immunoSEQ Assay, a bias-controlled multiplex PCR. The authors' pipeline ran thus. Nucleated cell counts per sample were estimated from amplification of reference gene primers within the assay. To quantify the absolute abundance of each unique TCRbeta CDR3 rearrangement, sequence reads were collapsed and filtered. For each sample, productive Simpson clonality was calculated as the square root of Simpson's diversity index over productive rearrangements. TCRdb took over this immuneACCESS table, retaining in-frame rearrangements with V and J assigned. Such tables are incomplete; in checked studies, under half of the missing clones stem from an unresolved V gene, and the remainder is unexplained. That table is the source of V, J and clone size, and D and trimming were worked out from the DNA. This sample gives around 400,000 clones in total; about 89% of them show up just once. Of the sample, roughly 0.86% is held by the ten largest clones.

With respect to this clone: The specificity of this receptor is unknown. The input lacks base qualities; no much larger clone sits a single base away.

For CDR1 and CDR2, the germline V gene lists SGHRS and YFSETQ. V loses 0 bases, J loses 0 bases, and the germline ends lie 15 bases apart. The CDR3 runs 17 amino acids, cysteine and phenylalanine included. Of the read, only the CDR3 DNA is kept; its 51 bases are in frame from base 1. The paper as a whole reports these results and caveats: The amount of clinical and demographic metadata varied by source and participant and was provided uncurated.

Participants in the prospective study were aged roughly 18 to 89 years, lived in about two dozen United States geographic areas, and enrolled through a virtual design. In the prospective study, participants were assigned to cohorts based on the clinical history participants reported in a screening survey and a study questionnaire. A participant counted as exposed if, within 2 weeks of entering the study, that participant had been in contact with someone who had a PCR-confirmed or clinician-diagnosed COVID-19 case. Mobile phlebotomists in the prospective study collected whole blood, serum and a nasopharyngeal or oropharyngeal swab from every participant. Participants in the prospective study had the option to provide additional blood draws and questionnaires over an approximately 2-month period. Before DNA extraction, blood samples from the prospective study were shipped at room temperature or frozen.

The sequenced sample consisted of PBMCs or T cells enriched from blood (not recorded which). This sequence originates from a middle-aged woman who had been exposed to COVID-19. Recombination joined TRBV5-1 with TRBJ1-1; no D segment can be confidently identified. The sequenced DNA is TGCGCCAGCAGCTTGGATGCAGGTGCAGGATTGAACACTGAAGCTTTCTTT. This encodes CASSLDAGAGLNTEAFF. The reference TRBV5-1 and TRBJ1-1 proteins fill in what lies around the CDR3, so the full variable domain reads KAGVTQTPRYLIKTRGQQVTLSCSPISGHRSVSWYQQTPGQGLQFLFEYFSETQRNKGNFPGRFSGRQFSNSRSEMNVSTLELGDSALYLCASSLDAGAGLNTEAFFGQGTRLTVV.